Listed below are T cell receptor beta chains from one sample, sequenced in a study of shared clonotypes between healthy human individuals. Data came from immunoSEQ multiplex PCR; TCRdb stores just in-frame clones and leaves some out. The data contain over 2,000,000 clones, around 95% of them singletons. The sample comprised naive CD8+ T cells from PBMCs. All receptors derive from a man between 18 and 35 years old in good health. Some clones in this sample may be carry-over from other donors' samples. Each CDR3 is given with its conserved first and last residue. Each record gives: clone size, J gene, D gene, V gene, CDR3 protein, CDR3 DNA. A D gene is named only where the DNA matches it firmly. Clone sizes are given selectively: once, few, many, or a class where the clone is expanded.

-	TRBJ2-1	TRBD2	TRBV27	CASSYAPGRRTSGRAFNEQFF	TGTGCCAGCAGTTACGCGCCGGGACGGAGGACTAGCGGGAGGGCCTTTAATGAGCAGTTCTTC
-	TRBJ2-2	TRBD2	TRBV9	CASSEHLAGKNTGELFF	TGTGCCAGCAGCGAGCATCTAGCGGGGAAGAACACCGGGGAGCTGTTTTTT
-	TRBJ1-6	TRBD1	TRBV6-5	CASSSRDSHNSPLHF	TGTGCCAGCAGTTCCAGGGACAGCCATAATTCACCCCTCCACTTT
-	TRBJ2-5	-	TRBV28	CASGNPLSWRQETQYF	TGTGCCAGCGGAAACCCTTTGTCCTGGCGGCAAGAGACCCAGTACTTC
once	TRBJ2-5	-	TRBV28	CASSSTRQAAETQYF	TGTGCCAGCAGTTCCACCCGACAGGCGGCTGAGACCCAGTACTTC
-	TRBJ2-3	-	TRBV5-6	CASSLARVADTQYF	TGTGCCAGCAGCTTGGCCAGGGTAGCAGATACGCAGTATTTT
-	TRBJ2-6	-	TRBV13	CASSFSSGANVLTF	TGTGCCAGCAGCTTCAGCTCTGGGGCCAACGTCCTGACTTTC
-	TRBJ2-1	TRBD1	TRBV7-9	CASSRDRLAGFF	TGTGCCAGCAGCCGGGACAGACTGGCGGGGTTCTTC
-	TRBJ1-2	TRBD1	TRBV25-1	CASRDSYGYTF	TGTGCCAGCCGGGACAGCTATGGCTACACCTTC
once	TRBJ2-7	-	TRBV28	CASAPPSSSYEQYF	TGTGCCAGCGCCCCCCCCTCCAGTAGCTACGAGCAGTACTTC
-	TRBJ2-1	TRBD2	TRBV27	CASSLLKREPTYNEQFF	TGTGCCAGCAGTTTATTGAAGCGGGAGCCTACCTACAATGAGCAGTTCTTC
-	TRBJ2-1	TRBD2	TRBV9	CASSGPSGRAYNEQFF	TGTGCCAGCAGCGGACCTAGCGGGAGGGCCTACAATGAGCAGTTCTTC
-	TRBJ1-4	TRBD1	TRBV27	CASSPMTGGNEKLFF	TGTGCCAGCAGTCCGATGACAGGGGGAAACGAAAAACTGTTTTTT
-	TRBJ2-1	-	TRBV18	CASSLITPGSSYNEQFF	TGTGCCAGCTCACTCATAACGCCAGGGTCCTCCTACAATGAGCAGTTCTTC
-	TRBJ2-7	TRBD1	TRBV27	CASSLSPGTDSYEQYF	TGTGCCAGCAGTTTATCCCCGGGGACAGACTCCTACGAGCAGTACTTC
-	TRBJ1-1	-	TRBV7-3	CASSFGGSGDEAFF	TGTGCCAGCAGCTTTGGGGGCTCGGGTGATGAAGCTTTCTTT
-	TRBJ2-7	-	TRBV6-1	CASQFKGTDSYEQYF	TGTGCCAGCCAGTTTAAAGGGACGGATTCCTACGAGCAGTACTTC
-	TRBJ2-3	-	TRBV6-5	CAARLGSSGTDTQYF	TGTGCCGCCCGGTTAGGTTCATCGGGCACAGATACGCAGTATTTT
-	TRBJ1-1	TRBD1	TRBV29-1	CSGLQGGGAEAFF	TGCAGCGGCTTACAGGGGGGAGGCGCTGAAGCTTTCTTT
-	TRBJ2-1	TRBD2	TRBV9	CASSATSGRAYEQFF	TGTGCCAGCAGCGCGACTAGCGGGAGGGCCTATGAGCAGTTCTTC
-	TRBJ1-5	-	TRBV27	CASSWAGPDQPQHF	TGTGCCAGCAGTTGGGCAGGGCCCGATCAGCCCCAGCATTTT
-	TRBJ2-1	TRBD2	TRBV29-1	CSVRGTSGLSYNEQFF	TGCAGCGTGAGAGGGACTAGCGGTTTATCCTACAATGAGCAGTTCTTC
once	TRBJ1-2	TRBD1	TRBV29-1	CSALEAGGTRGYTF	TGCAGCGCCTTAGAGGCAGGGGGCACGAGGGGCTACACCTTC
once	TRBJ2-2	-	TRBV12-5	CASGLLGELFF	TGTGCTAGTGGTTTACTCGGGGAGCTGTTTTTT
-	TRBJ1-4	-	TRBV28	CASSLQGEKLFF	TGTGCCAGCAGTTTACAAGGGGAAAAACTGTTTTTT
-	TRBJ1-1	-	TRBV7-8	CASSDWNTEAFF	TGTGCCAGCAGTGATTGGAACACTGAAGCTTTCTTT
-	TRBJ2-2	-	TRBV12-5	CASGSINAGAPTGELFF	TGTGCTAGTGGTTCAATCAACGCCGGGGCGCCCACCGGGGAGCTGTTTTTT
-	TRBJ1-1	-	TRBV10-1	CASSDILNTEAFF	TGCGCCAGCAGTGACATATTGAACACTGAAGCTTTCTTT
-	TRBJ1-2	-	TRBV6-5	CASGLGRTGYYGYTF	TGTGCCAGCGGCCTTGGGCGCACGGGGTACTATGGCTACACCTTC
-	TRBJ2-5	-	TRBV19	CASSPRTQETQYF	TGTGCCAGTAGCCCCCGGACTCAAGAGACCCAGTACTTC
-	TRBJ2-2	-	TRBV7-9	CASSLRPARNTGELFF	TGTGCCAGCAGCTTACGTCCCGCACGGAACACCGGGGAGCTGTTTTTT
-	TRBJ2-7	TRBD1	TRBV19	CASSIGAGTGHHF	TGTGCCAGTAGTATAGGAGCCGGGACAGGCCATCACTTC
-	TRBJ1-1	-	TRBV7-9	CASSGALGSEAFF	TGTGCCAGCAGCGGTGCCTTAGGGTCTGAAGCTTTCTTT
-	TRBJ2-3	-	TRBV13	CASSLGRITDTQYF	TGTGCCAGCAGCTTAGGGCGGATCACAGATACGCAGTATTTT
-	TRBJ1-1	-	TRBV5-1	CASSLAGPNTEAFF	TGCGCCAGCAGCTTGGCCGGGCCGAACACTGAAGCTTTCTTT
-	TRBJ1-2	-	TRBV27	CASSLSPRGYGYTF	TGTGCCAGCAGTTTATCCCCCAGGGGCTATGGCTACACCTTC
-	TRBJ2-1	-	TRBV28	CASSLVWSDHNEQFF	TGTGCCAGCAGTTTAGTATGGTCTGACCACAATGAGCAGTTCTTC
-	TRBJ2-1	TRBD1	TRBV27	CASSLLGTDGSYNEQFF	TGTGCCAGCAGTTTATTGGGGACAGATGGCTCCTACAATGAGCAGTTCTTC
-	TRBJ1-2	-	TRBV14	CASSQDYYWGSQGSGGSNYGYTF	TGTGCCAGCAGCCAAGATTATTATTGGGGCAGCCAAGGATCTGGGGGATCTAACTATGGCTACACCTTC
-	TRBJ2-2	-	TRBV28	CASEADVGGADGELFF	TGTGCCAGCGAGGCCGATGTTGGGGGCGCGGACGGGGAGCTGTTTTTT
once	TRBJ2-5	TRBD1	TRBV5-1	CASSFGTGEGETQYF	TGCGCCAGCAGCTTCGGGACAGGGGAAGGAGAGACCCAGTACTTC
-	TRBJ1-5	TRBD1	TRBV6-6	CASSDRQGTNQPQHF	TGTGCCAGCAGTGACCGACAGGGCACCAATCAGCCCCAGCATTTT
-	TRBJ2-1	TRBD2	TRBV29-1	CSVFPWTSGDLHEQFF	TGCAGCGTCTTTCCCTGGACTAGCGGAGATTTACATGAGCAGTTCTTC
-	TRBJ2-1	TRBD1	TRBV12-5	CASGDPSGQGIVNEQFF	TGTGCTAGTGGCGACCCCTCCGGACAGGGGATAGTTAATGAGCAGTTCTTC
-	TRBJ2-7	-	TRBV5-1	CASRGVSPSEQYF	TGCGCCAGCAGGGGTGTCTCCCCTAGTGAGCAGTACTTC
once	TRBJ1-2	TRBD1	TRBV5-1	CASSLAEGTDTNYGYTF	TGCGCCAGCAGCTTGGCCGAGGGGACAGATACTAACTATGGCTACACCTTC
-	TRBJ2-1	-	TRBV27	CASNRGYEQFF	TGTGCCAGCAATAGGGGCTATGAGCAGTTCTTC